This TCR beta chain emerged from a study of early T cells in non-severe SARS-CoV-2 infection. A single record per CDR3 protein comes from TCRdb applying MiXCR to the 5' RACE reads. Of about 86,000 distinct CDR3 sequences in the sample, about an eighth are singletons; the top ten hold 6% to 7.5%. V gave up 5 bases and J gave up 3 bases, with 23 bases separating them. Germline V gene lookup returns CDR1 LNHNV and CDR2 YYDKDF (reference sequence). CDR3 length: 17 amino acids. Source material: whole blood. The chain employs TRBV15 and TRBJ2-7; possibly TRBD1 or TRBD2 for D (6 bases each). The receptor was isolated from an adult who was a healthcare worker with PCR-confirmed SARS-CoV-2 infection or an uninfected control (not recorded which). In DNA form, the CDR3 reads TGTGCCACCAGCGGCCCCGTCCTAGGGGGACTCTACTACGAGCAGTACTTC. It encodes CATSGPVLGGLYYEQYF.